A selection of T cell receptor beta chains follows, all from one sample in a study of cytomegalovirus exposure and HLA in healthy donors. Sequencing was performed with immunoSEQ multiplex PCR; in TCRdb, only in-frame clones are kept and a portion is missing. The repertoire holds roughly 71,000 clones, with about 93% as singletons. Specimen: PBMCs. The origin of the receptors is a woman under 30 in good health and CMV-seronegative. The CDR3 runs from the conserved cysteine through the conserved F or W. The order of the fields is D gene, V gene, J gene, clone size, CDR3 DNA, CDR3 protein. The D gene is left open where the match is weak. Some rows mark clone size as missing; the rest say once, few, many or name a class of expanded clone.

-,TRBV28,TRBJ2-7,-,TGTGCCAGCAGCCCCCCCACAGGAGCGATCTACGAGCAGTACTTC,CASSPPTGAIYEQYF
TRBD1,TRBV7-3,TRBJ2-2,-,TGTGCCAGCAGCCCAAACAGGGGCACCGGGGAGCTGTTTTTT,CASSPNRGTGELFF
-,TRBV7-8,TRBJ1-6,-,TGTGCCAGCAGCCGACGGTCGGGTAATTCACCCCTCCACTTT,CASSRRSGNSPLHF
TRBD1,TRBV28,TRBJ1-1,-,TGTGCCAGCACCTTGGGAGGGGCCGGGACAGGGATAAACACTGAAGCTTTCTTT,CASTLGGAGTGINTEAFF
TRBD1,TRBV4-1,TRBJ1-1,-,TGCGCCAGCAGCCCCCCGGGACAGCGAGGGACTGAAGCTTTCTTT,CASSPPGQRGTEAFF
-,TRBV28,TRBJ1-5,-,TGTGCCAGCATTAACGGGAGGGGATTTTATAGCAATCAGCCCCAGCATTTT,CASINGRGFYSNQPQHF
-,TRBV15,TRBJ1-2,-,TGTGCCACCAGCAGAGATAAGGAGCCAGCCTACTATGGCTACACCTTC,CATSRDKEPAYYGYTF
-,TRBV7-9,TRBJ2-1,once,TGTGCCAGCAGCTACGGTGGTAGCGGTCGAATCTACAATGAGCAGTTCTTC,CASSYGGSGRIYNEQFF
TRBD1,TRBV30,TRBJ1-2,-,TGTGCTTCATCCGGGACAGGGGGCCCATATGGCTACACCTTC,CASSGTGGPYGYTF
-,TRBV14,TRBJ2-3,-,TGTGCCAGCAGCCAAGTGCGGCTAGTTAAGGCAGATACGCAGTATTTT,CASSQVRLVKADTQYF
TRBD2,TRBV7-3,TRBJ2-3,-,TGTGCCAGCAGCTTAAATAGGCGGGGGGGCCTAGATACGCAGTATTTT,CASSLNRRGGLDTQYF
-,TRBV5-8,TRBJ2-1,-,TGTGCCAGCAGCCTACGTCGGGGAAATGAGCAGTTCTTC,CASSLRRGNEQFF
TRBD1,TRBV30,TRBJ2-6,-,TGTGCCTGGAGTGCAACAGCGACAGGGCATGGGGCCAACGTCCTGACTTTC,CAWSATATGHGANVLTF
-,TRBV7-2,TRBJ2-3,-,TGTGCCAGCAGCTTAGGCCCGGGGGGCTACACAGATACGCAGTATTTT,CASSLGPGGYTDTQYF
-,TRBV28,TRBJ1-4,-,TGTGCCAGCAGTGGACAGTGGAATGAAAAACTGTTTTTT,CASSGQWNEKLFF
-,TRBV29-1,TRBJ1-1,-,TGCAGCGTTGGGAGGGGCTCCGACACTGAAGCTTTCTTT,CSVGRGSDTEAFF